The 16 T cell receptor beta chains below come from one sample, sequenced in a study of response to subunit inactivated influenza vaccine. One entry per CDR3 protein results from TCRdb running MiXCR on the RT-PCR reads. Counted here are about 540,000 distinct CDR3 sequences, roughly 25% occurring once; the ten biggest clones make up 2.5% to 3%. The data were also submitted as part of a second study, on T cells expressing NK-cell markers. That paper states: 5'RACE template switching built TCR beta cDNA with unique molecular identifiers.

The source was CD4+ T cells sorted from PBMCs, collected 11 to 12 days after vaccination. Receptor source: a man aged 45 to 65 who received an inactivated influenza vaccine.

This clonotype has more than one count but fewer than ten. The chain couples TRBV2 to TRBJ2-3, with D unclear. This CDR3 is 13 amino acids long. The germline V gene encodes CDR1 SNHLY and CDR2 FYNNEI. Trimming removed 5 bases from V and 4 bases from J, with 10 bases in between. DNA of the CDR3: TGTGCCAGCAGTCCAAGGGTTGCAGATACGCAGTATTTT. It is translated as CASSPRVADTQYF.

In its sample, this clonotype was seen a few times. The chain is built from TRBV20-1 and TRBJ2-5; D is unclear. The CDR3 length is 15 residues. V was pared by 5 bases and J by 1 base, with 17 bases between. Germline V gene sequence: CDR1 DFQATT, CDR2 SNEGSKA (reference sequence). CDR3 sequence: CSAPDFYRVQETQYF. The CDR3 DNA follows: TGCAGTGCTCCTGACTTTTACAGAGTCCAAGAGACCCAGTACTTC.

This chain's CDR3 is CASSLTRTSGRYNEQFF. In DNA, the CDR3 is TGTGCCAGCAGCTTGACCAGAACTAGCGGGAGGTACAATGAGCAGTTCTTC. The chain couples TRBV5-5 to TRBJ2-1; TRBD2 agrees at 12 bases. The CDR3 totals 17 residues. Germline loops: CDR1 SGHKS, CDR2 YYEKEE (reference sequence). V dropped 1 base and J dropped 4; count of bases not matched to a gene: 6.

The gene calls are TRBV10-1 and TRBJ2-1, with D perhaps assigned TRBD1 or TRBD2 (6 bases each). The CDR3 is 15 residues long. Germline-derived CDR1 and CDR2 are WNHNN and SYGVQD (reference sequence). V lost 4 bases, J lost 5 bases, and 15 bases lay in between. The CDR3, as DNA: TGCGCCAGCAGTGCAACAGGGCGGAGGGACAATGAGCAGTTCTTC. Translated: CASSATGRRDNEQFF.

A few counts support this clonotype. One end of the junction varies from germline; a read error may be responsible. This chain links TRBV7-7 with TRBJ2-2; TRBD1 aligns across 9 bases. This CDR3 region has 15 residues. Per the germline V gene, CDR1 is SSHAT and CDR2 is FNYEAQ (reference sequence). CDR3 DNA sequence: TGTGCTAGCAGCTCACAGGGGGCCAACACCGGGGAGCTGTTTTTT. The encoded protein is CASSSQGANTGELFF.

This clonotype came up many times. The CDR3 nucleotides are TGCAGTGCTAGGATCCGGGTGGAGCAGTACTTC. Its translation: CSARIRVEQYF. The gene calls are TRBV20-1 and TRBJ2-7; no firm D call. CDR1 and CDR2 (germline): DFQATT, SNEGSKA (reference sequence). V lost 3 bases and J 7 bases, leaving 10 bases between the germline ends. The CDR3 totals 11 residues.

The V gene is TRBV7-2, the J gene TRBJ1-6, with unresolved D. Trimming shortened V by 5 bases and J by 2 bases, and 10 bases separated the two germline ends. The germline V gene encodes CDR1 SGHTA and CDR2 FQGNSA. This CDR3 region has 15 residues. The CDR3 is CASSTRATYNSPLHF. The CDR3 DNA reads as TGTGCCAGCAGCACCCGGGCTACCTATAATTCACCCCTCCACTTT. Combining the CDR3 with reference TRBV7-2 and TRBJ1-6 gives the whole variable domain GAGVSQSPSNKVTEKGKDVELRCDPISGHTALYWYRQSLGQGLEFLIYFQGNSAPDKSGLPSDRFSAERTGGSVSTLTIQRTQQEDSAVYLCASSTRATYNSPLHFGNGTRLTVT.

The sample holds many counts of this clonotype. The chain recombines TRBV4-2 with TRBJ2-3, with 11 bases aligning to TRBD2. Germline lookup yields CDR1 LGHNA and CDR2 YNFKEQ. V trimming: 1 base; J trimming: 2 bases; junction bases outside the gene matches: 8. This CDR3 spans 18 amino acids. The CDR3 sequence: CASSQGLGLAGNTDTQYF. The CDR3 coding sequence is TGTGCCAGCAGCCAAGGTCTCGGACTAGCGGGTAACACAGATACGCAGTATTTT.

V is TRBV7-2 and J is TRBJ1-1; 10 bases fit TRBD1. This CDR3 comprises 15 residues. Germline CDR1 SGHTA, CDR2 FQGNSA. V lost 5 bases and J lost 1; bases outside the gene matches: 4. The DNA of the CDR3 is TGTGCCAGCAGCGGGAGGGACAGGGGGAACACTGAAGCTTTCTTT. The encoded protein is CASSGRDRGNTEAFF.

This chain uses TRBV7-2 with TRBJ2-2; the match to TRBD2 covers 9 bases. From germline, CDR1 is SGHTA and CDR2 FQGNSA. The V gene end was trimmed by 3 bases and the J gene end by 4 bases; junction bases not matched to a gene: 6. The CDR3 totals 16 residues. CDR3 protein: CASSLRRGGLTGELFF. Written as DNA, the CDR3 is TGTGCCAGCAGCTTGAGGCGGGGGGGCCTCACCGGGGAGCTGTTTTTT.

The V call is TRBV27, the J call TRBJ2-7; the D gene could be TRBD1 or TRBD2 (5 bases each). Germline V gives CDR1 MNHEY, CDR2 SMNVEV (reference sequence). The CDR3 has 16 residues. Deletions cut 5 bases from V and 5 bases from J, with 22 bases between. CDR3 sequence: CASSRETIAGRNEQYF. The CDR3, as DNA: TGTGCCAGCAGTAGAGAAACTATTGCAGGGAGAAACGAGCAGTACTTC.

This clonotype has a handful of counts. This CDR3 reads CASSQGGHTEAFF. The CDR3 nucleotides are TGTGCCAGCAGCCAGGGCGGTCACACTGAAGCTTTCTTT. V is TRBV3-1 and J is TRBJ1-1, with no clear D. With 3 bases removed from V and 3 bases from J, the gap between germline ends came to 8 bases. The CDR3 consists of 13 residues. Per the germline V gene, CDR1 is LGHDT and CDR2 is YNNKEL (reference sequence).

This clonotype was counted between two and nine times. CDR3 coding DNA: TGCAGTGCTAGAGCTTTTAGGGGACTAGCGTCTCAAGAGACCCAGTACTTC. It translates to CSARAFRGLASQETQYF. This sequence joins TRBV20-1 and TRBJ2-5; 10 positions match TRBD2. Germline lookup yields CDR1 DFQATT and CDR2 SNEGSKA (reference sequence). The CDR3 totals 17 residues. Trimming removed 1 base from V and 2 bases from J; junction bases left unmatched: 10.

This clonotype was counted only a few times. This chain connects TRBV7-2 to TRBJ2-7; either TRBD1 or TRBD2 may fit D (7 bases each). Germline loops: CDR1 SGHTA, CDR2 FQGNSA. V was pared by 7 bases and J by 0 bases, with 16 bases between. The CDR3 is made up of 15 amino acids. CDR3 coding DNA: TGTGCCAGCACCTTGGGCAGGGGGGGCTCCTACGAGCAGTACTTC. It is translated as CASTLGRGGSYEQYF. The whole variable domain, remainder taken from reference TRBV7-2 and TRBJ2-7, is GAGVSQSPSNKVTEKGKDVELRCDPISGHTALYWYRQSLGQGLEFLIYFQGNSAPDKSGLPSDRFSAERTGGSVSTLTIQRTQQEDSAVYLCASTLGRGGSYEQYFGPGTRLTVT.

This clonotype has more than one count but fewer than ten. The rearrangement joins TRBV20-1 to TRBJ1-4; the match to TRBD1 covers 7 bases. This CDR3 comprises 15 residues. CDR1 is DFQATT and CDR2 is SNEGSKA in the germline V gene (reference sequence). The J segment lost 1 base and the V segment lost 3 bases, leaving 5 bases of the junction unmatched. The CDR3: CSASTQGGTNEKLFF. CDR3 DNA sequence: TGCAGTGCTAGTACCCAGGGGGGAACTAATGAAAAACTGTTTTTT.

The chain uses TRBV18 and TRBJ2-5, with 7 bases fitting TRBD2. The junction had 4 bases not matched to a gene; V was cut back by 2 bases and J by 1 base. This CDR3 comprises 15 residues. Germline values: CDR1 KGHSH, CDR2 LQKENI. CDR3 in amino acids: CASSPSSGGQETQYF. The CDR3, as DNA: TGTGCCAGCTCACCATCGTCGGGGGGCCAAGAGACCCAGTACTTC. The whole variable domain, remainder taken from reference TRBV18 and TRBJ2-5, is NAGVMQNPRHLVRRRGQEARLRCSPMKGHSHVYWYRQLPEEGLKFMVYLQKENIIDESGMPKERFSAEFPKEGPSILRIQQVVRGDSAAYFCASSPSSGGQETQYFGPGTRLLVL.